The 12 T cell receptor beta chains below come from one sample, sequenced in a study of OX40 agonist ivuxolimab in advanced cancers. Profiled with immunoSEQ multiplex PCR; TCRdb holds only in-frame clones, not every one. Of about 40,000 clones in the sample, approximately 90% are singletons; the top ten hold around 13%. Specimen: CD4+ or CD8+ T cells sorted from blood, collected in a trial of the OX40 agonist ivuxolimab. All receptors derive from an adult with an advanced solid tumor such as melanoma, head and neck, liver or kidney cancer.

This sequence joins TRBV7-9 and TRBJ2-7; D tentatively fits TRBD1 or TRBD2 (6 bases each). Trimming shortened V by 6 bases and J by 7 bases, and 13 bases separated the two germline ends. CDR3 length: 12 amino acids. CDR1 is SEHNR and CDR2 is FQNEAQ in the germline V gene (reference sequence). The CDR3 DNA follows: TGTGCCAGCAGTTTCGGGGGCGGGGAGCAGTACTTC. Protein sequence: CASSFGGGEQYF.

This clone has a handful of counts. The chain employs TRBV4-1 and TRBJ1-5; a possible D gene is TRBD1 (6 bases). CDR1 is MGHRA and CDR2 is YSYEKL in the germline V gene. The CDR3 length is 15 residues. The V end lost 0 bases, the J end lost 7 bases, and 13 bases lay between the germline ends. CDR3 residues: CASSQDRGLAQPQHF. The CDR3 nucleotides read TGCGCCAGCAGCCAAGATCGGGGGCTGGCACAGCCCCAGCATTTT.

The chain combines TRBV4-1 with TRBJ1-4; 7 bases are shared with TRBD1. V trimming: 2 bases; J trimming: 5 bases; junction bases outside the gene matches: 5. CDR3 size: 15 residues. In germline, CDR1 is MGHRA, CDR2 YSYEKL. CDR3 region: CASSQQGVWNEKLFF. The CDR3 DNA sequence: TGCGCCAGCAGCCAACAGGGGGTCTGGAATGAAAAACTGTTTTTT.

V usage is TRBV11-3 and J usage is TRBJ2-2, with D perhaps matching TRBD2 (6 bases). CDR1 SGHNT and CDR2 YENEEA come from the germline V gene. Trimming took off 4 bases at V and 0 bases at J, with 9 bases between the two ends. This CDR3 is built from 15 residues. CDR3 in amino acids: CASSSTSPNTGELFF. The CDR3 DNA reads as TGTGCCAGCAGCTCCACTAGCCCGAACACCGGGGAGCTGTTTTTT.

The sample holds many counts of this clone. V gene TRBV5-6 combines with J gene TRBJ2-5; TRBD2 agrees at 10 bases. CDR1 is SGHDT, CDR2 YYEEEE, per germline. CDR3 length: 16 amino acids. After removal of 4 bases from V and 1 base from J, the junction contained 7 bases not matched to a gene. The CDR3 is CASSPFERGGQETQYF. The CDR3 DNA sequence: TGTGCCAGCAGCCCCTTTGAGCGGGGGGGCCAAGAGACCCAGTACTTC.

The chain is built from TRBV6-6 and TRBJ1-6, with TRBD1 identical over 7 bases. V was pared by 0 bases and J by 10 bases, with 6 bases of the junction left unmatched. The CDR3 extends over 15 amino acids. CDR1 and CDR2 from the germline V gene are MNHNY and SVGAGI (reference sequence). CDR3 sequence reads: CASSYSRRGASPLHF. CDR3 sequence (DNA): TGTGCCAGCAGTTACTCGCGCAGGGGGGCATCACCCCTCCACTTT.

The J gene is TRBJ1-1, the V gene TRBV5-4, with a tentative D call TRBD1 (5 bases). The germline V and J ends were trimmed by 4 bases and 1 base, with 14 bases remaining between them. This CDR3 contains 15 residues. Germline assignment: CDR1 SGHNT and CDR2 YYREEE (reference sequence). Here the CDR3 reads CASSPPGRENTEAFF. The CDR3 DNA reads TGTGCCAGCAGCCCACCGGGACGGGAGAACACTGAAGCTTTCTTT. The complete variable domain, with remaining parts taken from reference TRBV5-4 and TRBJ1-1, reads ETGVTQSPTHLIKTRGQQVTLRCSSQSGHNTVSWYQQALGQGPQFIFQYYREEENGRGNFPPRFSGLQFPNYSSELNVNALELDDSALYLCASSPPGRENTEAFFGQGTRLTVV.

The CDR3: CATRGPPPYNEQFF. CDR3 coding DNA: TGTGCCACCCGGGGGCCCCCCCCGTACAATGAGCAGTTCTTC. This chain joins TRBV5-4 and TRBJ2-1; D possibly matches TRBD1 or TRBD2 (6 bases each). The CDR3 contains 14 residues. V was clipped by 9 bases and J by 4 bases, with 17 bases between them. Looked up from germline, CDR1 is SGHNT and CDR2 is YYREEE (reference sequence). Combining the CDR3 with reference TRBV5-4 and TRBJ2-1 gives the whole variable domain ETGVTQSPTHLIKTRGQQVTLRCSSQSGHNTVSWYQQALGQGPQFIFQYYREEENGRGNFPPRFSGLQFPNYSSELNVNALELDDSALYLCATRGPPPYNEQFFGPGTRLTVL.

This clone showed up just once. J is TRBJ2-7 and V is TRBV6-6, with 10 bases matching TRBD2. CDR1 MNHNY and CDR2 SVGAGI come from the germline V gene (reference sequence). With V trimmed by 8 bases and J by 0 bases, 1 base remained unmatched. The CDR3 runs to 13 residues. The CDR3 here is CASERGGSYEQYF. In DNA, the CDR3 is TGTGCCAGCGAGCGGGGGGGCTCCTACGAGCAGTACTTC.

The rearrangement links TRBV4-1 to TRBJ2-7, with TRBD2 matching 9 bases. J gave up 1 base and V 3 bases, and 10 bases lay outside the gene matches. Germline assignment: CDR1 MGHRA and CDR2 YSYEKL. The CDR3 has 17 residues. As DNA, the CDR3 is TGCGCCAGCAGCCACCCGGGGGGCGGGAGGGGGTCCTACGAGCAGTACTTC. It specifies CASSHPGGGRGSYEQYF.

This clone was seen only a few times. This sequence joins TRBV12-5 and TRBJ2-7; no firm D call. V dropped 6 bases and J dropped 4 bases, with 7 bases sitting between them. This CDR3 contains 11 residues. CDR1 and CDR2 from the germline V gene are LGHNT and FRNRAP. The CDR3 sequence is CASGQSYEQYF. CDR3 in DNA: TGTGCTAGTGGCCAGTCATACGAGCAGTACTTC.

The chain recombines TRBV6-4 with TRBJ2-2; D ambiguous. The V gene lost 2 bases and the J gene lost 6 bases, with 10 bases spanning the gap. CDR1 and CDR2 from the germline V gene are MRHNA and SNTAGT. The length of the CDR3 is 14 residues. Written as DNA, the CDR3 is TGTGCCAGCAGTGACAAGGGCGGAGCCGGGGAGCTGTTTTTT. It translates to CASSDKGGAGELFF.